Below, 19 T cell receptor beta chains from the same sample are listed, as sequenced in a study of cytomegalovirus exposure and HLA in healthy donors. The PCR used 60 Vbeta and 13 Jbeta primers. Some clones are missing from TCRdb's copy, which holds only in-frame ones; the method was immunoSEQ multiplex PCR. Of just over 95,000 clones listed, approximately 80% are singletons. The sequenced material came from PBMCs. Receptor source: a woman aged 40 to 50 in good health and CMV-seropositive.

This clone was observed a few times. The chain links TRBV7-3 to TRBJ2-5; TRBD1 aligns across 7 bases. Germline CDR1 SGHTA, CDR2 FQGTGA. This CDR3 comprises 14 residues. The J segment lost 5 bases and the V segment lost 5 bases, leaving 8 bases of the junction unmatched. The CDR3 protein is CASSPTGAAETQYF. For the CDR3, the DNA is TGTGCCAGCAGCCCAACAGGGGCGGCGGAGACCCAGTACTTC.

The gene calls are TRBV19 and TRBJ1-2; 9 bases are shared with TRBD1. CDR3 length: 15 amino acids. Germline-derived CDR1 and CDR2 are LNHDA and SQIVND (reference sequence). V was pared by 7 bases and J by 8 bases, with 14 bases of the junction left unmatched. Here the CDR3 DNA reads TGTGCCAGTACCGATCGCGGACAGGGGCTATACGGCTACACCTTC. Its translation is CASTDRGQGLYGYTF.

V and J are TRBV5-1 and TRBJ2-5; D not resolved. Deletions cut 2 bases from V and 2 bases from J, with 13 bases between. CDR3 length: 15 residues. Per the germline V gene, CDR1 is SGHRS and CDR2 is YFSETQ. In DNA, the CDR3 is TGCGCCAGCAGCTTTAGCCCCTCTCCTCAAGAGACCCAGTACTTC. This encodes CASSFSPSPQETQYF.

This sequence joins TRBV7-9 and TRBJ2-7, with 7 bases identical to TRBD1. Trimming cost V 8 bases and J 5 bases; bases outside gene matches: 9. The CDR3 contains 13 residues. Germline values: CDR1 SEHNR, CDR2 FQNEAQ (reference sequence). The CDR3 DNA follows: TGTGCCAGCGGACCAGGACAGGTCCACGAGCAGTACTTC. It codes for CASGPGQVHEQYF.

This chain links TRBV27 with TRBJ2-1; possibly TRBD1 for D (5 bases). V lost 5 bases and J lost 7, with 21 bases in between. CDR3 length equals 16 residues. Germline V lookup: CDR1 MNHEY, CDR2 SMNVEV (reference sequence). The CDR3 DNA is TGTGCCAGCAGTCTAGAGGTTGGCGGACACCTTAATGAGCAGTTCTTC. Translation: CASSLEVGGHLNEQFF.

This chain joins TRBV4-1 and TRBJ2-1; no definite D call. Germline CDR1 is MGHRA and CDR2 is YSYEKL. This CDR3 has 13 amino acids. Trimming pared 4 bases from V and 6 bases from J, leaving 10 bases between. The CDR3 DNA sequence: TGCGCCAGCAGCCCAGCTAGATTCAATGAGCAGTTCTTC. This codes for CASSPARFNEQFF.

The chain joins TRBV5-1 to TRBJ2-2, with D possibly TRBD2 on 5 matching bases. V was trimmed by 5 bases and J by 1 base, leaving 9 bases between them. The germline V gene encodes CDR1 SGHRS and CDR2 YFSETQ. This CDR3 is built from 14 residues. The CDR3 nucleotides read TGCGCCAGCAGGGGAGACCAGAACACCGGGGAGCTGTTTTTT. It encodes CASRGDQNTGELFF.

The CDR3 spells CASSSNGISNIQYF. As DNA, the CDR3 is TGCGCCAGCAGCTCGAACGGGATCTCAAACATTCAGTACTTC. The V and J genes are TRBV5-1 and TRBJ2-4; D may be TRBD2 (5 bases). The CDR3 has 14 amino acids. Germline assignment: CDR1 SGHRS and CDR2 YFSETQ. Trimming cost V 3 bases and J 6 bases, with 13 bases left between them.

V usage is TRBV6-6 and J usage is TRBJ2-7; no reliable D call. The CDR3 consists of 14 residues. Deletions cut 6 bases from V and 3 bases from J, with 15 bases between. The germline gives CDR1 MNHNY, CDR2 SVGAGI (reference sequence). Here the CDR3 reads CASSNTYDFYEQYF. The CDR3 bases are TGTGCCAGCAGCAACACCTACGACTTCTACGAGCAGTACTTC.

This chain connects TRBV5-1 to TRBJ2-5; TRBD2 aligns across 7 bases. Germline-derived CDR1 and CDR2 are SGHRS and YFSETQ. This CDR3 is built from 15 residues. V lost 0 bases, J lost 5 bases, and 7 bases stayed unmatched. The CDR3 protein is CASSLGALAPETQYF. The CDR3 DNA is TGCGCCAGCAGCTTGGGGGCACTAGCGCCGGAGACCCAGTACTTC.

The sample holds a few counts of this clone. The chain couples TRBV5-1 to TRBJ1-6; 9 nucleotides align to TRBD1. The germline CDR1 and CDR2 sequences are SGHRS and YFSETQ. The CDR3 is 17 residues long. Germline trimming cut 0 bases from V and 7 bases from J; bases unmatched to any gene: 8. The CDR3 sequence: CASSLGPGQGGNSPLHF. CDR3 DNA: TGCGCCAGCAGCTTGGGACCGGGACAGGGTGGCAATTCACCCCTCCACTTT.

The CDR3 nucleotides are TGTGCCAGCAGTTCAACCCAGGGGACAGGTGGGACTGAAGCTTTCTTT. As protein: CASSSTQGTGGTEAFF. The chain employs TRBV6-6 and TRBJ1-1; 8 bases agree with TRBD1. Losses at the gene ends were 4 bases for V and 5 bases for J; bases not matched to a gene: 12. The germline CDR1 and CDR2 sequences are MNHNY and SVGAGI (reference sequence). The CDR3 is 16 amino acids.

The CDR3 loop reads CASSLEGGNKAGELFF. The CDR3 coding sequence is TGTGCCAGCAGCTTGGAGGGCGGGAATAAGGCCGGGGAGCTGTTTTTT. The chain carries TRBV5-6 and TRBJ2-2, with TRBD2 as a possible D gene (6 bases). This CDR3 is built from 16 residues. V shed 0 bases and J shed 6 bases, with 15 bases lying between them. The germline gives CDR1 SGHDT, CDR2 YYEEEE.

V usage is TRBV18 and J usage is TRBJ2-5; weak D call: TRBD2 (7 bases). The V end lost 6 bases, the J end lost 0 bases, and 20 bases lay between the germline ends. This CDR3 spans 17 amino acids. The germline gives CDR1 KGHSH, CDR2 LQKENI. The CDR3 is CASSTIPSGQYQETQYF. CDR3 coding DNA: TGTGCCAGCTCCACCATTCCTAGCGGACAGTACCAAGAGACCCAGTACTTC.

This clone has only a few counts. The chain employs TRBV6-6 and TRBJ2-7; 12 nucleotides align to TRBD2. V lost 5 bases, J lost 6 bases, and 2 bases stayed unmatched. The CDR3 contains 13 residues. Germline CDR1 reads MNHNY; CDR2 reads SVGAGI (reference sequence). Here the CDR3 reads CASSVLAGGEQYF. Here the CDR3 DNA reads TGTGCCAGCAGTGTACTAGCGGGAGGCGAGCAGTACTTC.

The chain combines TRBV2 with TRBJ1-3; D gene uncertain. V shed 1 base and J shed 0 bases, with 7 bases lying between them. CDR1 SNHLY and CDR2 FYNNEI come from the germline V gene. The CDR3 consists of 15 residues. This chain's CDR3 is CASSEDNRSGNTIYF. The CDR3 DNA follows: TGTGCCAGCAGTGAAGACAACCGCTCTGGAAACACCATATATTTT.

The CDR3 loop reads CASSSSGTSGEQYF. In nucleotides, the CDR3 is TGCGCCAGCAGCTCTTCCGGGACTAGCGGCGAGCAGTACTTC. The rearrangement joins TRBV5-1 to TRBJ2-7, with 11 bases aligning to TRBD2. The CDR3 length is 14 residues. Looked up from germline, CDR1 is SGHRS and CDR2 is YFSETQ. V gave up 3 bases and J gave up 6 bases; unmatched junction bases: 5.

Concerning this clone itself: No DNA is shown, since the ends of the CDR3 on it are uncertain; the CDR3 is the one TCRdb lists. The gene calls are TRBV27 and TRBJ1-1. The CDR3 length is 13 residues, termini included. Germline assignment: CDR1 MNHEY and CDR2 SMNVEV (reference sequence). The CDR3 spells CASSTSRNTEAFF.

The V and J genes are TRBV14 and TRBJ2-5; TRBD2 agrees at 7 bases. CDR3 size: 15 residues. J was trimmed by 2 bases and V by 3 bases; bases with no gene match: 6. Per germline, CDR1 SGHDN and CDR2 FVKESK. The CDR3 sequence: CASSHLLADQETQYF. The CDR3 bases are TGTGCCAGCAGCCATTTGCTAGCGGATCAAGAGACCCAGTACTTC.